This TCR beta chain comes out of a study of T-cell memory formation after mild COVID-19. The overall study: TCR clusters were largely donor specific. Study observations and caveats: Pre-infection memory contained some responding clones, which suggested that cross-reactive memory had joined.

Germline lookup yields CDR1 SEHNR and CDR2 FQNEAQ (reference sequence). The CDR3 runs to 12 residues. Between the trimmed V and J ends, which lost 0 bases and 5 bases, there was a span of 5 bases. On this clonotype: Its antigen remains unknown.

Sample barcodes and UMIs were carried by the TCR alpha and TCR beta cDNA libraries that 5'RACE generated with constant-segment primers. Each CDR3 protein gets one entry after TCRdb re-called the 5' RACE reads with MiXCR. The sample comprises roughly 100,000 distinct CDR3 sequences, about 13% of which are singletons, and 27% rests with the top ten. The source material was PBMCs or a T cell subset sorted from them (not recorded which). The rearrangement joins TRBV7-9 to TRBJ2-7; unclear D gene. The clonotype comes from an adult woman who had mild COVID-19 (a few samples of this study predate the infection). Cell type and time point are not known. Here the CDR3 DNA reads TGTGCCAGCAGCTTAGCATGGGACGAGCAGTACTTC. It yields the protein CASSLAWDEQYF.